This section outlines one T cell receptor beta chain sequence together with its context. What it binds is unknown. This record comes from a study of metastatic and nonmetastatic thyroid tumors. The CDR3 covers 12 residues. With 6 bases removed from V and 7 bases from J, the gap between germline ends came to 9 bases. The germline CDR1 and CDR2 sequences are MDHEN and SYDVKM. Each patient went into thyroid surgery without having received any treatment. Whole-study results and caveats: Reports indicated that malignant thyroid tumors showed significantly higher TCR beta diversity than benign nodules did, in blood and tumor.

Per the study methods: The distant-metastasis classifier for papillary thyroid cancer was built from CDR3 differences across clinicopathological groups. With MiXCR, TCRdb reprocessed the PCR reads. None of the V and J calls come from the authors' own analysis; TCRdb made them. The table includes 15,000 to 17,000 clones, around 25% detected once. The chain has TRBV28 and TRBJ2-2; D remains unclear. Sequences were obtained from tumor tissue. The receptor comes from a female donor with papillary thyroid cancer or a benign thyroid nodule (not recorded which). Some clones in this sample may be carry-over from other donors' samples. The CDR3 nucleotides are TGTGCCAGCAGAAGATCGGGCGGGGAGCTGTTTTTT. Its protein product is CASRRSGGELFF.